Listed below are T cell receptor beta chains from one sample, sequenced in a study of blood T cell repertoires in COVID-19. Data came from immunoSEQ multiplex PCR; TCRdb stores just in-frame clones and leaves some out. The sample lists approximately 500,000 clones; roughly 91% were seen once. What was sequenced was peripheral blood. The receptors here all came from a woman in her forties or fifties with COVID-19, enrolled during active disease. CDR3s include the opening cysteine and the closing phenylalanine or tryptophan. A D gene is named only where the DNA matches it firmly. The listing skips clone size in some rows; elsewhere it reads once, few, many or a size class.

CDR3nt,CDR3aa,j_gene,abundance,d_gene,v_gene
TGTGCCAGTTCGACAGGTCTGGGGCGCGAGCAGTACTTC,CASSTGLGREQYF,TRBJ2-7,-,-,TRBV27
TGCGCCAGCTTGAACGGCTACGAGCAGTACTTC,CASLNGYEQYF,TRBJ2-7,-,-,TRBV10-2
TGCGCCAGCAGCGCGGCTCTAGGGGCGGGGACCTCCTACAATGAGCAGTTCTTC,CASSAALGAGTSYNEQFF,TRBJ2-1,once,-,TRBV5-1
TGTGCCAGCAGCCAGGGGGACGGCCCCATGGATACGCAGTATTTT,CASSQGDGPMDTQYF,TRBJ2-3,once,TRBD1,TRBV13
TGTGCCAGCAGTCCCCGGGACAGCGCTAACTATGGCTACACCTTC,CASSPRDSANYGYTF,TRBJ1-2,-,TRBD1,TRBV6-6
TGTGCCAGCAGCCAAGATAACTCTGGGGCCAACGTCCTGACTTTC,CASSQDNSGANVLTF,TRBJ2-6,-,-,TRBV3-1/TRBV3-2
TGTGCCAGTAGAAAGTCCCCAGGGGGTTCTTCGAACACTGAAGCTTTCTTT,CASRKSPGGSSNTEAFF,TRBJ1-1,-,TRBD1,TRBV19
TGTGCCAGCGGCCGGGACAGGGGGCCCTACGAGCAGTACTTC,CASGRDRGPYEQYF,TRBJ2-7,few,TRBD1,TRBV6-5
TGCGCCAGCAGCTTGGGACAGTTCCCGGGCTACGAGCAGTACTTC,CASSLGQFPGYEQYF,TRBJ2-7,-,-,TRBV5-1
TGTGCCAGCACCTTGGGTGGGGCGAACACTGAAGCTTTCTTT,CASTLGGANTEAFF,TRBJ1-1,-,-,TRBV7-2
TGTGCCAGTAGTATTTCGGGGTCCGGGGAGCTGTTTTTT,CASSISGSGELFF,TRBJ2-2,-,-,TRBV19
TGTGCCAGCAGACCCGAGGCCGGGGAGCTGTTTTTT,CASRPEAGELFF,TRBJ2-2,once,-,TRBV2
TGTGCCAGCAGTTCGGAAGGAGAAACCTCTGGGGCCAACGTCCTGACTTTC,CASSSEGETSGANVLTF,TRBJ2-6,-,-,TRBV27
TGTGCCAGCACGGTCGTGGGAATACGCAATTACCCGGGGACTGAAGCTTTCTTT,CASTVVGIRNYPGTEAFF,TRBJ1-1,once,-,TRBV21-1
TGTGCCAGCAGCTTAAGTTTCGGACAGGGCAATCAGCCCCAGCATTTT,CASSLSFGQGNQPQHF,TRBJ1-5,-,TRBD1,TRBV7-2
TGTGCCAGCAGTCTGCTGACTAAGGGACACCCAGAGCAGTACTTC,CASSLLTKGHPEQYF,TRBJ2-7,-,-,TRBV28
TGCGCCAGCAGCGGGGGTTCCATCTACGAGCAGTACTTC,CASSGGSIYEQYF,TRBJ2-7,-,-,TRBV10-2
TGTGCCAGCAGTGACGGGACTACCATCACAGATACGCAGTATTTT,CASSDGTTITDTQYF,TRBJ2-3,once,TRBD2,TRBV2
TGTGCCAGCAGTGTTCGGACTAGCGGGGAGAAGCAGTTCTTC,CASSVRTSGEKQFF,TRBJ2-1,-,TRBD2,TRBV2
TGTGCCTCCCATCCTAGTTGGGCTTTCTTT,CASHPSWAFF,TRBJ1-1,-,-,TRBV30
TGTGCCAGCAGAGTTACAGGGCCCCCTGAAGCTTTCTTT,CASRVTGPPEAFF,TRBJ1-1,-,-,TRBV6-5
TGTGCCAGCAGCTCGACATACCACTACGAGCAGTACTTC,CASSSTYHYEQYF,TRBJ2-7,once,-,TRBV5-6
TGTGCCAGACCTTACCCAGGGGCGCAGGGAACTGAAGCTTTCTTT,CARPYPGAQGTEAFF,TRBJ1-1,-,-,TRBV25-1
TGTGCCAGCAGCTTGGGCGATGAAAAACTGTTTTTT,CASSLGDEKLFF,TRBJ1-4,-,-,TRBV5-6
TGTGCCAGCAGTCCTCCGGGACAGGGACACGAGCAGTACTTC,CASSPPGQGHEQYF,TRBJ2-7,once,TRBD1,TRBV28
TGTGCCAGCAGCTTAGCGCGGCAGCTTTACGAGCAGTACTTC,CASSLARQLYEQYF,TRBJ2-7,-,-,TRBV11-2
TGTGCCAGCAGCCCGAACCTCGCGGCGGCAAATTCACCCCTCCACTTT,CASSPNLAAANSPLHF,TRBJ1-6,-,-,TRBV5-6
TGTGCCAGCCTCCCGGGGAACTCCTTTGGTGGCTACACCTTC,CASLPGNSFGGYTF,TRBJ1-2,-,-,TRBV2
TGCACCAGCAGTCAAGCTACCTACGAGCAGTACTTC,CTSSQATYEQYF,TRBJ2-7,-,-,TRBV1
TGTGCCAGCAGCCATAGATTAGAAGGGGGCCACTACAATGAGCAGTTCTTC,CASSHRLEGGHYNEQFF,TRBJ2-1,-,TRBD1,TRBV5-5
TGTGCCAGCAGCCAAGGGTACAGCGGGAATTCACCCCTCCACTTT,CASSQGYSGNSPLHF,TRBJ1-6,-,-,TRBV4-2
TGTGCCTGGAGTGTACGACTAGCGGGGGGGCCGGGCAATGAGCAGTTCTTC,CAWSVRLAGGPGNEQFF,TRBJ2-1,-,TRBD2,TRBV30
TGTGCCAGCAGTTTCCTCGCAGGAAACACTGAAGCTTTCTTT,CASSFLAGNTEAFF,TRBJ1-1,few,-,TRBV27
TGTGCCAGTAGTGGAAGGACAGGTTGGGATCAGCCCCAGCATTTT,CASSGRTGWDQPQHF,TRBJ1-5,few,TRBD1,TRBV19
TGTGCCAGTAGTATAGATCCCCCGGGGTCTACAGATACGCAGTATTTT,CASSIDPPGSTDTQYF,TRBJ2-3,-,-,TRBV19
TGCGCCAGCAGCTGGGGTTCGTACCGACTAGCGGGGGGCCCGAGCTCCTACAATGAGCAGTTCTTC,CASSWGSYRLAGGPSSYNEQFF,TRBJ2-1,-,TRBD2,TRBV5-1
TGTGCCAGCAGCCAAGGCCGACAGGGGGCGACCGGGGAGCTGTTTTTT,CASSQGRQGATGELFF,TRBJ2-2,-,TRBD1,TRBV14
TGCGCCAGCAGCTGGAATGACGAGGAGGGGAACACCATATATTTT,CASSWNDEEGNTIYF,TRBJ1-3,-,-,TRBV5-1
TGTGCCAGCAGTTTACTCAGGGGGAGCGGCTACACCTTC,CASSLLRGSGYTF,TRBJ1-2,-,TRBD1,TRBV27
TGTGCCAGCCGCAGGGGGGACCACGAGCAGTACTTC,CASRRGDHEQYF,TRBJ2-7,-,-,TRBV6-5
TGCGCCAGCAGCTGGACTAGCAACTACGAGCAGTACTTC,CASSWTSNYEQYF,TRBJ2-7,-,TRBD2,TRBV5-1
TGTGCCATCAGTGATCCGGGACAGGGGATGGCTTTCTTT,CAISDPGQGMAFF,TRBJ1-1,once,TRBD1,TRBV10-3
TGTGCCATCAGTGAGCCCGGTTGGCCCCAGCATTTT,CAISEPGWPQHF,TRBJ1-5,-,-,TRBV10-3
TGTGCCTGGAGTGCCGGGTTGATAGCTTTCTTT,CAWSAGLIAFF,TRBJ1-1,-,-,TRBV30
TGTGCCAGCAGTGCTACGGGGGATCAGCCCCAGCATTTT,CASSATGDQPQHF,TRBJ1-5,once,-,TRBV12-3/TRBV12-4
TGCGCCAGCAGCTTCAGTAGCGGGGGGGCCCGGGAGACCCAGTACTTC,CASSFSSGGARETQYF,TRBJ2-5,-,TRBD2,TRBV5-1
TGTGCCTGGAGTGTCAGCTACAATGAGCAGTTCTTC,CAWSVSYNEQFF,TRBJ2-1,-,-,TRBV30
TGTGCCAGCAGTTACTCCACAGGGGTCTATGGCTACACCTTC,CASSYSTGVYGYTF,TRBJ1-2,-,TRBD1,TRBV6-5
TGTGCCAGCAGGCCCGCAGGGGAAGGAAACACCATATATTTT,CASRPAGEGNTIYF,TRBJ1-3,-,-,TRBV28